Shown below are 18 T cell receptor beta chains from a single sample sequenced in a study of T cells after yellow fever vaccination. TCRdb itself ran the 5' RACE reads through MiXCR, one entry per CDR3 protein. The repertoire holds hundreds of thousands of distinct CDR3 sequences, approximately 12% seen once, with over 11% in the top ten. The sequencing here drew on PBMCs, taken on the day of the yellow fever booster vaccination. The receptors shown here come from a man aged 25-45 years who received the YFV17D yellow fever vaccine.

This clonotype turned up a few times. The chain is built from TRBV7-9 and TRBJ2-5; tentative D call: TRBD2 (6 bases). The germline gives CDR1 SEHNR, CDR2 FQNEAQ (reference sequence). V dropped 8 bases and J dropped 1 base, with 23 bases sitting between them. CDR3 length equals 17 residues. CDR3 in amino acids: CASSQSSGTWSQETQYF. CDR3 coding DNA: TGTGCCAGCTCCCAATCCTCAGGGACTTGGTCCCAAGAGACCCAGTACTTC.

A few counts support this clonotype. The V and J genes are TRBV6-2 or TRBV6-3 and TRBJ2-7; D gene ambiguous. The ends were cut back, 7 bases at V and 6 bases at J, with 16 bases in the middle. Germline loops: CDR1 MNHEY, CDR2 SVGEGT. The CDR3 runs to 13 residues. The DNA for the CDR3 is TGTGCCAGCACGGAGAGTGGCCTCGGCGAGCAGTACTTC. Its protein product is CASTESGLGEQYF.

This clonotype was seen more than once but under ten times. The rearrangement joins TRBV9 to TRBJ2-1; TRBD2 matches 8 bases. The CDR3 length is 15 residues. The J segment lost 8 bases and the V segment lost 0 bases, leaving 7 bases of the junction unmatched. CDR1 is SGDLS and CDR2 is YYNGEE in the germline V gene. DNA of the CDR3: TGTGCCAGCAGCGTAGTTGGGACTAGAGATGATGAGCAGTTCTTC. Translating it yields CASSVVGTRDDEQFF. The full variable domain, in which reference TRBV9 and TRBJ2-1 provide the parts outside the CDR3, is DSGVTQTPKHLITATGQRVTLRCSPRSGDLSVYWYQQSLDQGLQFLIQYYNGEERAKGNILERFSAQQFPDLHSELNLSSLELGDSALYFCASSVVGTRDDEQFFGPGTRLTVL.

This clonotype was seen ten or more times. The chain employs TRBV12-3 or TRBV12-4 and TRBJ2-1; 8 bases align to TRBD2. V shed 6 bases and J 5 bases; nucleotides not matched to a gene: 15. The CDR3 covers 17 residues. In DNA, the CDR3 is TGTGCCAGCAGATTGGGCCTGGCGGGAGGATGGGACAATGAGCAGTTCTTC. Its protein is CASRLGLAGGWDNEQFF.

V is TRBV19 and J is TRBJ2-1, with D perhaps matching TRBD2 (6 bases). V dropped 0 bases and J dropped 0 bases, with 9 bases sitting between them. The CDR3 is 16 amino acids. CDR1 and CDR2 from the germline V gene are LNHDA and SQIVND (reference sequence). The CDR3: CASSIEAGSSYNEQFF. The CDR3 bases are TGTGCCAGTAGTATAGAGGCGGGGAGCTCCTACAATGAGCAGTTCTTC.

This clonotype was found a few times. This rearrangement joins TRBV12-3 or TRBV12-4 to TRBJ2-7, with D possibly matching TRBD1 (6 bases). V was pared by 4 bases and J by 3 bases, with 16 bases between. This CDR3 spans 15 amino acids. CDR3 residues: CASSSAGVGHYEQYF. The CDR3, as DNA: TGTGCCAGCAGTTCGGCAGGGGTGGGACACTACGAGCAGTACTTC.

This clonotype was observed a handful of times. The chain couples TRBV2 to TRBJ2-7; TRBD2 aligns across 16 bases. The length of the CDR3 is 16 residues. Per germline, CDR1 SNHLY and CDR2 FYNNEI. The V segment lost 7 bases and the J segment 1 base; nucleotides outside the gene matches: 4. CDR3 DNA: TGTGCCAGCAAGCCGGGACTAGCGGGAGGGTCCTACGAGCAGTACTTC. This sequence encodes CASKPGLAGGSYEQYF.

As regards this clonotype: One end of the junction fails to match germline, which may point to a read error. This chain uses TRBV20-1 with TRBJ1-1; the D gene is possibly TRBD1 (6 bases). The CDR3 loop spans 13 amino acids. Germline V gene lookup returns CDR1 DFQATT and CDR2 SNEGSKA (reference sequence). Here the CDR3 DNA reads TGCAGTGCTAGAGATGGCGGACAGAGCCCGAAGCTCTTT. This encodes CSARDGGQSPKLF.

There are a few counts of this clonotype. V usage is TRBV12-3 or TRBV12-4 and J usage is TRBJ2-5; possibly TRBD1 or TRBD2 for D (5 bases each). Trimming cost V 4 bases and J 5 bases, with 17 bases left between them. This CDR3 has 15 amino acids. The CDR3 reads CASSSQGAGIETQYF. CDR3 sequence (DNA): TGTGCCAGCAGTTCCCAGGGTGCGGGTATTGAGACCCAGTACTTC.

This clonotype was picked up a small number of times. This sequence joins TRBV7-3 and TRBJ2-1; D might be TRBD1 (6 bases). Looked up from germline, CDR1 is SGHTA and CDR2 is FQGTGA. V lost 5 bases and J lost 10, with 15 bases in between. This CDR3 contains 13 residues. For the CDR3, the DNA is TGTGCCAGCAGCCCTCACAGGGAGCAGGAGCAGTTCTTC. It encodes CASSPHREQEQFF.

The chain is built from TRBV7-2 and TRBJ2-3; 7 bases align to TRBD1. The CDR3 is made up of 13 amino acids. Germline V lookup: CDR1 SGHTA, CDR2 FQGNSA. The junction had 9 bases not matched to a gene; V was cut back by 5 bases and J by 10 bases. The CDR3 DNA follows: TGTGCCAGCAGCCCCCTAGGGGGCCGAGCGCAGTATTTT. The encoded protein is CASSPLGGRAQYF.

The J gene is TRBJ2-7, the V gene TRBV18; D remains ambiguous. CDR1 is KGHSH and CDR2 is LQKENI in the germline V gene. There are 13 residues in the CDR3. Trimming removed 4 bases from V and 7 bases from J, with 14 bases in between. CDR3 coding DNA: TGTGCCAGCTCACTTCAAGTCCGTCCTGAGCAGTACTTC. Protein sequence: CASSLQVRPEQYF.

This clonotype was found a few times. The chain couples TRBV6-1 to TRBJ2-7; 14 nucleotides agree with TRBD2. The junction had 12 bases not matched to a gene; V was cut back by 5 bases and J by 6 bases. This CDR3 has 17 residues. CDR1 is MNHNS and CDR2 is SASEGT in the germline V gene. The CDR3 sequence: CASSKPRTSGGTSEQYF. CDR3 coding DNA: TGTGCCAGCAGTAAGCCCCGGACTAGCGGGGGGACGAGCGAGCAGTACTTC.

This clonotype was seen a few times. The rearrangement links TRBV5-6 to TRBJ1-3; D is unclear. Germline values: CDR1 SGHDT, CDR2 YYEEEE. The CDR3 spans 16 residues. Deletions cut 7 bases from V and 0 bases from J, with 17 bases between. CDR3: CASYPRVAISGNTIYF. CDR3 DNA: TGTGCCAGCTACCCCCGGGTGGCTATCTCTGGAAACACCATATATTTT.

This clonotype was counted between two and nine times. The chain joins TRBV7-8 to TRBJ2-7; D is possibly TRBD2 (7 bases). The CDR3 contains 13 residues. Looked up from germline, CDR1 is SGHVS and CDR2 is FQNEAQ. Between the trimmed V and J ends, which lost 5 bases and 6 bases, there was a span of 14 bases. The CDR3 DNA reads as TGTGCCAGCAGCCCGGGGGGCATAGGCGAGCAGTACTTC. Its translation is CASSPGGIGEQYF.

J is TRBJ2-3 and V is TRBV20-1; 14 bases align to TRBD2. With 3 bases clipped from V and 3 bases from J, the junction kept 8 bases outside the gene matches. This CDR3 contains 17 residues. From germline, CDR1 is DFQATT and CDR2 SNEGSKA (reference sequence). The DNA of the CDR3 is TGCAGTGCTAGGGATCGGACTAGCGGGAGGTCGACAGATACGCAGTATTTT. This translates into CSARDRTSGRSTDTQYF.

This clonotype was observed a few times. The V call is TRBV23-1, the J call TRBJ2-5, with 11 bases matching TRBD1. TRBV23-1 is recorded as an ORF, its role being uncertain. The length of the CDR3 is 17 residues. After removal of 7 bases from V and 5 bases from J, the junction contained 15 bases not matched to a gene. The CDR3 sequence is CASNQSTMGQGVETQYF. CDR3 DNA sequence: TGCGCCAGCAATCAGTCTACTATGGGACAGGGGGTCGAGACCCAGTACTTC.

This chain uses TRBV20-1 with TRBJ2-1; 16 bases are a match to TRBD2. The junction had 11 bases not matched to a gene; V was cut back by 2 bases and J by 4 bases. Per germline, CDR1 DFQATT and CDR2 SNEGSKA (reference sequence). The CDR3 runs to 19 residues. This CDR3 reads CSARMGGTGLAGGYNEQFF. The CDR3, as DNA: TGCAGTGCTAGAATGGGCGGGACGGGACTAGCGGGAGGGTACAATGAGCAGTTCTTC.